The 20 T cell receptor beta chains in this list originate from one sample, sequenced in a study of human T cells and chemical hapten exposure. Time point given: patch test 1, 2 weeks after DPC sensitization. Treatment denoted: therapeutic diphenylcyclopropenone sensitization with weekly scalp DPC. TCRdb passed the RACE reads through MiXCR, listing each CDR3 protein once. This table holds roughly 180,000 distinct CDR3 sequences, approximately 20% found once. Here the sequenced sample was whole blood, taken in connection with sensitization to the hapten diphenylcyclopropenone (DPC). The source of these receptors is a woman between 50 and 59 years old with alopecia areata. Some clones in this sample may be carry-over from other donors' samples.

The V call is TRBV7-2, the J call TRBJ2-1; 12 bases are shared with TRBD2. Germline CDR1 SGHTA, CDR2 FQGNSA. The CDR3 length is 17 residues. V trimming: 0 bases; J trimming: 9 bases; junction bases outside the gene matches: 9. The CDR3 bases are TGTGCCAGCAGCTTAGCGAGGGCTAGCGGGAGGGCCGCTGAGCAGTTCTTC. The encoded protein is CASSLARASGRAAEQFF.

This sequence joins TRBV10-3 and TRBJ1-4, with D possibly being TRBD1 (5 bases). Deletions cut 3 bases from V and 8 bases from J, with 16 bases between. The CDR3 loop spans 15 amino acids. The germline CDR1 and CDR2 sequences are ENHRY and SYGVKD. CDR3 sequence (DNA): TGTGCCATCAGTGATGGTGCAGCAGGGCGAGAAAAACTGTTTTTT. Its translation: CAISDGAAGREKLFF.

A few counts support this clonotype. The chain carries TRBV29-1 and TRBJ1-4, with a possible D match to TRBD1 (6 bases). The CDR3 runs 15 residues. Per germline, CDR1 SQVTM and CDR2 ANQGSEA. V lost 4 bases to trimming and J lost 7 bases, with 19 bases between them. The CDR3 DNA sequence: TGCAGCGTTGCCCCATTCGGAAGGGGGAGTGAAAAACTGTTTTTT. Encoded protein: CSVAPFGRGSEKLFF. The variable domain in full, completed from reference TRBV29-1 and TRBJ1-4, reads SAVISQKPSRDICQRGTSLTIQCQVDSQVTMMFWYRQQPGQSLTLIATANQGSEATYESGFVIDKFPISRPNLTFSTLTVSNMSPEDSSIYLCSVAPFGRGSEKLFFGSGTQLSVL.

V usage is TRBV2 and J usage is TRBJ1-2, with D unresolved. The V end was cut by 0 bases, the J end by 6 bases, with 20 bases between. The CDR3 has 17 residues. CDR1 and CDR2 (germline): SNHLY, FYNNEI. This chain's CDR3 is CASSEALAFNGKDGYTF. The CDR3 nucleotides are TGTGCCAGCAGTGAAGCGTTGGCGTTCAACGGGAAGGATGGCTACACCTTC.

This chain joins TRBV3-1 and TRBJ2-7, with D unclear. Germline V gives CDR1 LGHDT, CDR2 YNNKEL (reference sequence). The V gene lost 3 bases and the J gene lost 2 bases, with 11 bases spanning the gap. The CDR3 has 14 residues. CDR3 in DNA: TGTGCCAGCAGCCATACCGGTCAGACCTACGAGCAGTACTTC. It codes for CASSHTGQTYEQYF.

The V call is TRBV29-1, the J call TRBJ2-1; weak D call: TRBD2 (6 bases). This CDR3 comprises 13 residues. CDR1 is SQVTM, CDR2 ANQGSEA, per germline. The germline V and J ends were trimmed by 7 bases and 0 bases, with 10 bases remaining between them. The CDR3: CSALAYSYNEQFF. DNA for the CDR3: TGCAGCGCGCTAGCGTACTCCTACAATGAGCAGTTCTTC.

The sample holds many counts of this clonotype. V is TRBV5-1 and J is TRBJ2-1, with D perhaps TRBD1 (6 bases). CDR1 and CDR2 from the germline V gene are SGHRS and YFSETQ. The CDR3 extends over 14 amino acids. Between the trimmed V and J ends, which lost 4 bases and 0 bases, there was a span of 8 bases. The CDR3 reads CASSLGGSYNEQFF. In DNA form, the CDR3 reads TGCGCCAGCAGCCTAGGGGGCTCCTACAATGAGCAGTTCTTC.

This clonotype appeared many times. The chain's CDR3 is CASSEAPRGIFGETQYF. CDR3 nucleotides: TGTGCCAGCAGTGAAGCTCCTCGTGGAATTTTCGGGGAGACCCAGTACTTC. The chain employs TRBV2 and TRBJ2-5, with no clear D. The CDR3 consists of 17 residues. Germline CDR1 reads SNHLY; CDR2 reads FYNNEI. V lost 0 bases and J lost 5, with 19 bases in between.

The chain couples TRBV6-6 to TRBJ2-5, with a possible D match to TRBD1 (6 bases). The CDR3 loop spans 16 amino acids. The germline CDR1 and CDR2 sequences are MNHNY and SVGAGI (reference sequence). Deletions cut 8 bases from V and 2 bases from J, with 21 bases between. The CDR3, as DNA: TGTGCCAGCTGCGAGACCCGACAGGACTTACAAGAGACCCAGTACTTC. The encoded protein is CASCETRQDLQETQYF.

The J gene is TRBJ2-1, the V gene TRBV4-2, with TRBD2 as a possible D gene (5 bases). This CDR3 contains 12 residues. In germline, CDR1 is LGHNA, CDR2 YNFKEQ. The V end lost 8 bases, the J end lost 6 bases, and 11 bases lay between the germline ends. CDR3 nucleotide sequence: TGTGCCAGCTCGGACTCAGCCAATGAGCAGTTCTTC. This translates into CASSDSANEQFF.

This clonotype was seen more than once but under ten times. The chain combines TRBV5-1 with TRBJ2-7, with TRBD2 matching over 13 bases. V lost 2 bases, J lost 7 bases, and 6 bases stayed unmatched. Germline V gene sequence: CDR1 SGHRS, CDR2 YFSETQ. The CDR3 runs to 15 residues. This CDR3 is CASSFGLAGAGEQYF. CDR3 sequence (DNA): TGCGCCAGCAGCTTCGGACTAGCGGGAGCTGGGGAGCAGTACTTC.

This clonotype was counted between two and nine times. The V and J genes are TRBV12-3 or TRBV12-4 and TRBJ2-7, with 15 positions matching TRBD2. V lost 3 bases to trimming and J lost 3 bases; unmatched junction nucleotides: 6. The CDR3 has 17 amino acids. The CDR3 region is CASSFAGLAGGNYEQYF. CDR3 nucleotides: TGTGCCAGCAGTTTCGCGGGACTAGCGGGAGGTAACTACGAGCAGTACTTC.

This clonotype has more than one count but fewer than ten. This chain joins TRBV5-1 and TRBJ2-1; D remains ambiguous. Trimming removed 1 base at V and 9 bases at J, with 8 bases between. The CDR3 runs 12 residues. CDR1 is SGHRS, CDR2 YFSETQ, per germline. In DNA form, the CDR3 reads TGCGCCAGCAGCTTGACTATAGGTGAGCAGTTCTTC. This gives the protein CASSLTIGEQFF.

This clonotype has only a few counts. The genes are TRBV2 and TRBJ2-1; 7 bases agree with TRBD1. Germline V lookup: CDR1 SNHLY, CDR2 FYNNEI. With 5 bases clipped from V and 11 bases from J, the junction kept 6 bases outside the gene matches. This CDR3 spans 12 amino acids. The CDR3 DNA sequence: TGTGCCAGCAGTATGCGACAGGGCAAGCAGTTCTTC. Its protein product is CASSMRQGKQFF. Based on the CDR3 plus reference TRBV2 and TRBJ2-1, the full variable domain is EPEVTQTPSHQVTQMGQEVILRCVPISNHLYFYWYRQILGQKVEFLVSFYNNEISEKSEIFDDQFSVERPDGSNFTLKIRSTKLEDSAMYFCASSMRQGKQFFGPGTRLTVL.

In this sample, this clonotype turned up once. The chain links TRBV6-1 to TRBJ2-7, with D maybe TRBD2 (6 bases). The CDR3 is made up of 14 amino acids. Germline CDR1 MNHNS, CDR2 SASEGT. Deletions cut 2 bases from V and 2 bases from J, with 10 bases between. CDR3 protein: CASSENGGPYEQYF. The CDR3 coding sequence is TGTGCCAGCAGTGAAAACGGGGGTCCCTACGAGCAGTACTTC.

CDR3 sequence: CSARRVLNTEAFF. The CDR3 DNA is TGCAGTGCTAGACGGGTCCTGAACACTGAAGCTTTCTTT. This rearrangement joins TRBV20-1 to TRBJ1-1; the D is unclear. Germline-derived CDR1 and CDR2 are DFQATT and SNEGSKA (reference sequence). This CDR3 has 13 amino acids. V was clipped by 2 bases and J by 0 bases, with 7 bases between them.

The chain joins TRBV29-1 to TRBJ2-1; 14 bases line up with TRBD2. V was pared by 6 bases and J by 8 bases, with 9 bases of the junction left unmatched. From germline, CDR1 is SQVTM and CDR2 ANQGSEA. The CDR3 sequence is 15 residues long. This CDR3 is CSVLTGTSGSDEQFF. The CDR3 nucleotides read TGCAGCGTCCTGACCGGGACTAGCGGGAGTGATGAGCAGTTCTTC.

The sample holds a few counts of this clonotype. The rearrangement links TRBV3-1 to TRBJ2-5; D perhaps matches TRBD2 (6 bases). CDR1 and CDR2 (germline): LGHDT, YNNKEL (reference sequence). Deletions cut 4 bases from V and 8 bases from J, with 23 bases between. CDR3 length: 16 amino acids. CDR3 sequence (DNA): TGTGCCAGCAGCCTCTCGCCTCTAGCGTCCCGGGGAACCCAGTACTTC. The encoded protein is CASSLSPLASRGTQYF.

The chain is built from TRBV5-1 and TRBJ2-2, with unresolved D. V was shortened by 3 bases and J by 4 bases, with 10 bases between the two germline ends. The CDR3 extends over 14 amino acids. CDR1 is SGHRS and CDR2 is YFSETQ in the germline V gene. Written as DNA, the CDR3 is TGCGCCAGCAGCTCTTTACCAGTCACCGGGGAGCTGTTTTTT. Translating gives CASSSLPVTGELFF.

This clonotype was recorded a few times. The chain uses TRBV10-1 and TRBJ2-5; D perhaps matches TRBD2 (6 bases). CDR3 length: 14 residues. Germline CDR1 and CDR2: WNHNN and SYGVQD (reference sequence). Trimming shortened V by 3 bases and J by 3 bases, and 11 bases separated the two germline ends. CDR3 nucleotides: TGCGCCAGCAGTGATGGACTACCCGAAGAGACCCAGTACTTC. Protein sequence: CASSDGLPEETQYF.